The clone carrying this T cell receptor beta chain was detected a few times. This sample stems from a study of blood T cell repertoires in COVID-19. Overall study: Sources were T cells, B-cell-depleted T cells, or PBMCs; the material itself was cDNA or gDNA.

Clones were read by immunoSEQ multiplex PCR, and TCRdb kept only the in-frame ones, dropping some. The table includes about 410,000 clones, less than 95% detected once. This receptor was obtained from a man between 18 and 29 years old who had recovered from COVID-19. Sequencing used PBMCs or T cells enriched from blood (not recorded which).

The CDR3 spells CASSIAGGDGYTF. CDR3 bases: TGTGCCAGTAGTATAGCAGGGGGCGATGGCTACACCTTC. The chain uses TRBV19 and TRBJ1-2; 8 nucleotides match TRBD1. V shed 1 base and J 6 bases; nucleotides not matched to a gene: 1. Germline V lookup: CDR1 LNHDA, CDR2 SQIVND (reference sequence). This CDR3 has 13 residues.